The T cell receptor beta chain described here comes from a study of blood T cells in healthy people across ages. Points from the study as a whole: Observed TCR beta diversity per million T cells went down as age went up. This fall followed a roughly linear course with age. Without sorted subsets, naive and antigen-experienced compartments could not be conclusively compared. Because donor CMV status was unknown, expanded clonotype changes were possibly confounded.

A second about 6 to 12 cycle PCR used barcoded and J-beta primers. TCRdb re-called the 5' RACE reads with MiXCR, one entry per CDR3 protein. The sample consists of under 2 million distinct CDR3 sequences, approximately 32% of them appearing once. A word on this clonotype: Antigen: not known.

The length of the CDR3 is 11 residues. Trimming took 11 bases from V and 7 from J, leaving 9 bases between them. CDR1 is SNHLY, CDR2 FYNNEI, per germline. What was sequenced was blood. This TCR was recovered from a woman aged 25 to 39 in good health. This chain uses TRBV2 with TRBJ1-6, with D perhaps matching TRBD1 (5 bases). This CDR3 is CASEGNSPLHF. In DNA form, the CDR3 reads TGTGCCTCAGAGGGGAATTCACCCCTCCACTTT.